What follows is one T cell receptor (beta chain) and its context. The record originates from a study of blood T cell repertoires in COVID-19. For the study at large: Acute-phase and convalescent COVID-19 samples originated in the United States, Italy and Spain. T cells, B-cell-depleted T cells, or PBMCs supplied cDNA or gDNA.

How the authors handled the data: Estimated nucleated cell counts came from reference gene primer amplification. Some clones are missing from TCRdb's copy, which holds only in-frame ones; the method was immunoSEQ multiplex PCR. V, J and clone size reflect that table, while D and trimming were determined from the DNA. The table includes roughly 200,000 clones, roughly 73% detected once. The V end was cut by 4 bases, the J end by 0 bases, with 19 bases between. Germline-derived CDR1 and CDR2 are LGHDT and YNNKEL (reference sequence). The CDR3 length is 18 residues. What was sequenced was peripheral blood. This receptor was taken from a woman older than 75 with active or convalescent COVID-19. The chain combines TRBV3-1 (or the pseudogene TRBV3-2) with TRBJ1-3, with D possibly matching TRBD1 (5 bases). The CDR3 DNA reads TGTGCCAGCAGCCTCGGACAAACCCTTATCGGCTCTGGAAACACCATATATTTT. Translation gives CASSLGQTLIGSGNTIYF.